These 15 T cell receptor beta chains originate from one sample sequenced in a study of circulating CD8 cells and anti-PD-1 response in melanoma. Live CD3+CD8+TCRalphabeta+ cells were sorted into four subsets by PD-1 and/or TIGIT. Each library started from around 14 ng of total RNA using the QIAseq Immune Repertoire TCR panel. One entry per CDR3 protein results from TCRdb running MiXCR on the reads. The profile shows 550 to 650 distinct CDR3 sequences, roughly 6.4% of them singletons. The sequences come from CD8+ T cells from PBMCs, collected at baseline or after one month of anti-PD-1 therapy (not recorded which). The receptors derive from a human donor with melanoma.

This clonotype rates as large. J is TRBJ2-3 and V is TRBV4-1; 8 bases match TRBD2. CDR1 is MGHRA, CDR2 YSYEKL, per germline. With V trimmed by 0 bases and J by 2 bases, 7 bases remained unmatched. The CDR3 has 17 residues. The CDR3 DNA follows: TGCGCCAGCAGCCAAGAGGGACTAGTGACCTACACAGATACGCAGTATTTT. Protein: CASSQEGLVTYTDTQYF.

This clonotype is medium-sized by share. V gene TRBV20-1 combines with J gene TRBJ2-7; D is possibly TRBD2 (5 bases). Germline V gene sequence: CDR1 DFQATT, CDR2 SNEGSKA (reference sequence). The CDR3 is 14 residues long. The V gene lost 5 bases and the J gene lost 3 bases, with 17 bases spanning the gap. This CDR3 reads CSAPWETTSYEQYF. CDR3 in DNA: TGCAGTGCTCCCTGGGAGACTACAAGCTACGAGCAGTACTTC.

This clonotype ranks as large. This chain links TRBV19 with TRBJ2-7, with D perhaps TRBD1 (5 bases). The CDR3 covers 13 residues. Trimming pared 3 bases from V and 5 bases from J, leaving 11 bases between. Per the germline V gene, CDR1 is LNHDA and CDR2 is SQIVND (reference sequence). The CDR3 region is CASSIAGSNEQYF. The CDR3 DNA reads as TGTGCCAGTAGTATCGCAGGGTCCAACGAGCAGTACTTC.

Relative to its sample, this clonotype is large. The chain carries TRBV28 and TRBJ2-2; TRBD1 aligns across 12 bases. Germline V gives CDR1 MDHEN, CDR2 SYDVKM. The J segment lost 4 bases and the V segment lost 4 bases, leaving 1 base of the junction unmatched. The CDR3 has 15 residues. In DNA, the CDR3 is TGTGCCAGCAGTTCGGGACAGGGGGCCACCGGGGAGCTGTTTTTT. As protein: CASSSGQGATGELFF. The variable domain in full, completed from reference TRBV28 and TRBJ2-2, reads DVKVTQSSRYLVKRTGEKVFLECVQDMDHENMFWYRQDPGLGLRLIYFSYDVKMKEKGDIPEGYSVSREKKERFSLILESASTNQTSMYLCASSSGQGATGELFFGEGSRLTVL.

By share, this clonotype counts as large. The chain uses TRBV6-1 and TRBJ1-6, with a tentative D call TRBD1 (6 bases). V shed 7 bases and J shed 9 bases, with 16 bases lying between them. The CDR3 is made up of 14 amino acids. CDR1 and CDR2 (germline): MNHNS, SASEGT. Here the CDR3 DNA reads TGTGCCAGCATGTACAGGGAAGAAATTTCACCCCTCCACTTT. Protein: CASMYREEISPLHF.

This clonotype qualifies as medium-sized. This chain connects TRBV29-1 to TRBJ2-1; D perhaps matches TRBD1 (5 bases). The CDR3 is 14 residues long. V lost 1 base to trimming and J lost 8 bases, with 15 bases between them. CDR1 is SQVTM and CDR2 is ANQGSEA in the germline V gene. Written as DNA, the CDR3 is TGCAGCGTTGAAGGAACGGGCAGGGATTATGAGCAGTTCTTC. Amino acids: CSVEGTGRDYEQFF.

By share, this clonotype ranks as large. Mismatch with germline at one junction end may stem from a read error. V gene TRBV24-1 combines with J gene TRBJ2-2; 9 nucleotides match TRBD1. The germline V gene encodes CDR1 KGHDR and CDR2 SFDVKD. There are 15 residues in the CDR3. CDR3 protein: CATSDGDRESGDLFF. The CDR3 DNA follows: TGTGCCACCAGTGATGGGGACAGGGAGTCCGGGGACCTGTTTTTT.

This clonotype is judged medium-sized (0.01 to 0.1%). The gene calls are TRBV19 and TRBJ1-4, with a tentative D call TRBD1 (6 bases). CDR3 size: 13 residues. Germline CDR1 reads LNHDA; CDR2 reads SQIVND (reference sequence). V gave up 6 bases and J gave up 7 bases, with 12 bases separating them. The CDR3 nucleotides are TGTGCCAGTAGCGGCGGGGGCGTTGAAAAACTGTTTTTT. Translating gives CASSGGGVEKLFF.

This clonotype was detected only a few times. The chain links TRBV6-5 to TRBJ2-2; 7 nucleotides align to TRBD2. With 5 bases clipped from V and 3 bases from J, the junction kept 6 bases outside the gene matches. This CDR3 comprises 15 residues. The germline CDR1 and CDR2 sequences are MNHEY and SVGAGI. The CDR3 is CASSDGGTHTGELFF. In DNA, the CDR3 is TGTGCCAGCAGTGACGGGGGGACCCACACCGGGGAGCTGTTTTTT.

By share of the sample, this clonotype is large. V is TRBV20-1 and J is TRBJ1-5; tentative D call: TRBD1 (6 bases). From germline, CDR1 is DFQATT and CDR2 SNEGSKA (reference sequence). V was pared by 0 bases and J by 1 base, with 7 bases between. The CDR3 sequence is 14 residues long. CDR3 residues: CSAREQGSNQPQHF. Here the CDR3 DNA reads TGCAGTGCTAGAGAGCAGGGGAGCAATCAGCCCCAGCATTTT.

Concerning this clonotype: A much larger clone differs from this one at a single base, so this may be a read error. The CDR3 nucleotides read TGTGCCAGCAGCTTCGAAAGCGGGGGCGCCTACGAGCAGTACTTC. It codes for CASSFESGGAYEQYF. The chain recombines TRBV7-6 with TRBJ2-7, with 8 bases that match TRBD2. Germline CDR1 is SGHVS and CDR2 is FNYEAQ. The CDR3 sequence is 15 residues long. V was clipped by 3 bases and J by 2 bases; unmatched bases: 6. The variable domain in full, with the rest retrieved from reference TRBV7-6 and TRBJ2-7, is GAGVSQSPRYKVTKRGQDVALRCDPISGHVSLYWYRQALGQGPEFLTYFNYEAQQDKSGLPNDRFSAERPEGSISTLTIQRTEQRDSAMYRCASSFESGGAYEQYFGPGTRLTVT.

This clonotype is large (0.1 to 1%) in the sample. The rearrangement links TRBV19 to TRBJ2-7, with 14 bases aligning to TRBD2. Germline lookup yields CDR1 LNHDA and CDR2 SQIVND (reference sequence). The CDR3 consists of 19 residues. Trimming cost V 4 bases and J 0 bases; bases outside gene matches: 11. CDR3 region: CASSTPFGTSGGSSYEQYF. Here the CDR3 DNA reads TGTGCCAGTAGTACACCTTTTGGGACTAGCGGGGGAAGCTCCTACGAGCAGTACTTC.

This clonotype is large within its sample. DNA of the CDR3: TGTGCCACCAGTGACACCCGGCCCCCTAACAATGAGCAGTTCTTC. The encoded protein is CATSDTRPPNNEQFF. The chain joins TRBV24-1 to TRBJ2-1; D remains ambiguous. Per germline, CDR1 KGHDR and CDR2 SFDVKD. The V end lost 4 bases, the J end lost 5 bases, and 14 bases lay between the germline ends. The CDR3 spans 15 residues.

By frequency in the sample, this clonotype is medium-sized. The rearrangement joins TRBV2 to TRBJ2-3, with TRBD1 as a possible D gene (5 bases). Trimming stripped 2 bases from V and 3 bases from J, with 18 bases between. CDR3 length: 17 residues. Germline V gene data show CDR1 as SNHLY and CDR2 as FYNNEI. Here the CDR3 reads CASSEYSGPLYTDTQYF. CDR3 nucleotide sequence: TGTGCCAGCAGTGAATATTCAGGGCCCCTATATACAGATACGCAGTATTTT.

This clonotype is medium-sized in the sample. The chain couples TRBV28 to TRBJ2-7; TRBD1 aligns across 8 bases. CDR3 length: 15 residues. Germline assignment: CDR1 MDHEN and CDR2 SYDVKM. V dropped 5 bases and J dropped 0; count of bases not matched to a gene: 6. CDR3 bases: TGTGCCAGCAGTCCTCGGACAGGGAGCTCCTACGAGCAGTACTTC. Translated, it gives CASSPRTGSSYEQYF.